A single sample is the source of the 9 T cell receptor beta chains below, sequenced in a study of CD8+CD57+ T cells in acquired aplastic anemia. Only patients with CD8+CD57+ cell expansion on flow cytometry were chosen for sequencing. TCR beta VDJ and CDR3 profiling used genomic DNA as template. In TCRdb, the reads were re-called with MiXCR into one record per CDR3 protein. The sample records about 170,000 distinct CDR3 sequences, less than 60% being singletons. The material sequenced was sorted CD4+, CD8+, or CD8+CD57+ T cells (not recorded which) from PBMCs. These receptors were obtained from a human donor with aplastic anemia.

This clonotype has only a few counts. The chain has TRBV7-9 and TRBJ2-5; D remains unclear. CDR1 and CDR2 (germline): SEHNR, FQNEAQ (reference sequence). The CDR3 totals 15 residues. Trimming pared 5 bases from V and 1 base from J, leaving 14 bases between. In DNA, the CDR3 is TGTGCCAGCAGCCCACCGGTCACGGCCCAAGAGACCCAGTACTTC. Translated: CASSPPVTAQETQYF.

The genes are TRBV3-1 and TRBJ1-3; D is unresolved. V dropped 1 base and J dropped 2 bases, with 9 bases sitting between them. Germline-derived CDR1 and CDR2 are LGHDT and YNNKEL (reference sequence). CDR3 size: 15 residues. CDR3 DNA: TGTGCCAGCAGCCAAGTCGGGCAGGCTGGAAACACCATATATTTT. This encodes CASSQVGQAGNTIYF. Variable domain in full (rest from reference TRBV3-1 and TRBJ1-3): DTAVSQTPKYLVTQMGNDKSIKCEQNLGHDTMYWYKQDSKKFLKIMFSYNNKELIINETVPNRFSPKSPDKAHLNLHINSLELGDSAVYFCASSQVGQAGNTIYFGEGSWLTVV.

The rearrangement uses TRBV11-3 and TRBJ1-1; 8 bases line up with TRBD1. The germline V gene encodes CDR1 SGHNT and CDR2 YENEEA. Losses at the gene ends were 5 bases for V and 0 bases for J; bases not matched to a gene: 8. The CDR3 is made up of 16 amino acids. This CDR3 reads CASSADREGVNTEAFF. CDR3 sequence (DNA): TGTGCCAGCAGCGCGGACAGGGAGGGGGTGAACACTGAAGCTTTCTTT.

There are many counts of this clonotype. This chain links TRBV5-5 with TRBJ2-7; no clear D. This CDR3 spans 14 amino acids. CDR1 is SGHKS, CDR2 YYEKEE, per germline (reference sequence). Trimming cost V 4 bases and J 2 bases, with 13 bases left between them. CDR3 coding DNA: TGTGCCAGCAGCCCGGCCTGGCCTGCCTACGAGCAGTACTTC. This gives the protein CASSPAWPAYEQYF. The complete variable domain, with remaining parts taken from reference TRBV5-5 and TRBJ2-7, reads DAGVTQSPTHLIKTRGQQVTLRCSPISGHKSVSWYQQVLGQGPQFIFQYYEKEERGRGNFPDRFSARQFPNYSSELNVNALLLGDSALYLCASSPAWPAYEQYFGPGTRLTVT.

This clonotype occurred many times. The chain combines TRBV12-3 or TRBV12-4 with TRBJ1-1, with D unresolved. This CDR3 is 13 amino acids long. The V end lost 7 bases, the J end lost 0 bases, and 9 bases lay between the germline ends. The CDR3 loop reads CASILGMNTEAFF. CDR3 DNA sequence: TGTGCCAGCATTCTAGGGATGAACACTGAAGCTTTCTTT.

Worth noting for this clonotype: The junction shows a germline mismatch at one end, possibly a read error. This chain joins TRBV11-2 and TRBJ2-1, with D possibly TRBD1 on 5 matching bases. Germline V gene sequence: CDR1 SGHAT, CDR2 FQNNGV. The CDR3 runs 16 residues. The CDR3 spells CASSWPRQTHNNEQFF. CDR3 nucleotides: TGTGCCAGCAGCTGGCCCCGACAGACCCACAACAATGAGCAGTTCTTT.

This clonotype occurred once. The chain joins TRBV29-1 to TRBJ1-2; tentative D call: TRBD1 (6 bases). The V gene's germline CDR1 is SQVTM and CDR2 ANQGSEA. CDR3 length equals 12 residues. Deletions cut 6 bases from V and 5 bases from J, with 13 bases between. CDR3 protein: CSVGPGDYGYTF. CDR3 coding DNA: TGCAGCGTGGGACCAGGGGATTATGGCTACACCTTC.

This clonotype was observed once. This sequence joins TRBV2 and TRBJ1-2; D call uncertain. The V and J ends lost 3 bases and 5 bases respectively, with 4 bases between them. Germline CDR1 is SNHLY and CDR2 is FYNNEI. This CDR3 contains 11 residues. The CDR3 spells CASSEVYGYTF. The DNA for the CDR3 is TGTGCCAGCAGTGAGGTTTATGGCTACACCTTC.

The rearrangement links TRBV4-2 to TRBJ1-2, with D possibly matching TRBD1 (6 bases). CDR1 is LGHNA, CDR2 YNFKEQ, per germline. V was pared by 1 base and J by 7 bases, with 13 bases between. The CDR3 spans 14 residues. The CDR3 nucleotides read TGTGCCAGCAGCCAAGGCAGGGGATATGGTGGCTACACCTTC. Translated: CASSQGRGYGGYTF.